This passage covers 32 T cell receptor beta chains from one sample sequenced in a study of radiotherapy plus CTLA-4 blockade in lung cancer. TCRdb's copy holds only in-frame clones and misses some; the assay was immunoSEQ multiplex PCR. The repertoire holds around 53,000 clones, with 86% as singletons. The starting material was peripheral blood, obtained from a patient treated with radiotherapy plus ipilimumab. The receptors were gathered from a human donor with non-small cell lung cancer that progressed on radiotherapy plus ipilimumab. Some clones in this sample may be carry-over from other donors' samples.

The chain couples TRBV7-9 to TRBJ2-5, with 8 bases aligning to TRBD2. The J call may be mistaken, given a closer DNA end match to TRBJ2-7. This CDR3 is built from 16 residues. CDR1 is SEHNR, CDR2 FQNEAQ, per germline (reference sequence). This chain's CDR3 is CASSLAEAGVAHEQYF. CDR3 in DNA: TGTGCCAGCAGCTTAGCCGAAGCGGGAGTGGCCCACGAGCAGTACTTC.

The V and J genes are TRBV7-2 and TRBJ1-2; D possibly corresponds to TRBD1 (5 bases). The V end lost 5 bases, the J end lost 7 bases, and 23 bases lay between the germline ends. Germline V gives CDR1 SGHTA, CDR2 FQGNSA. The CDR3 is made up of 16 amino acids. This CDR3 reads CASSLQIGTGESGYTF. The CDR3 DNA sequence: TGTGCCAGCAGCCTCCAAATCGGGACGGGAGAAAGTGGCTACACCTTC.

The count of this clone is one. The chain is built from TRBV4-2 and TRBJ2-1; 9 positions agree with TRBD2. Germline V gene sequence: CDR1 LGHNA, CDR2 YNFKEQ. With 2 bases clipped from V and 0 bases from J, the junction kept 2 bases outside the gene matches. This CDR3 is 16 amino acids long. CDR3 residues: CASSQLAGASYNEQFF. As DNA, the CDR3 is TGTGCCAGCAGCCAATTAGCGGGGGCCTCCTACAATGAGCAGTTCTTC.

This clone was counted once. The chain combines TRBV27 with TRBJ1-1; 7 bases are shared with TRBD1. The CDR3 spans 13 residues. Germline loops: CDR1 MNHEY, CDR2 SMNVEV (reference sequence). The J segment lost 8 bases and the V segment lost 4 bases, leaving 7 bases of the junction unmatched. The CDR3 loop is CASSYRPQGEAFF. CDR3 DNA sequence: TGTGCCAGCAGTTACCGCCCACAGGGGGAAGCTTTCTTT.

This clone has a single count. The chain carries TRBV5-4 and TRBJ2-3, with 10 bases that match TRBD1. The J segment lost 6 bases and the V segment lost 5 bases, leaving 6 bases of the junction unmatched. The CDR3 runs to 14 residues. The germline V gene has CDR1 SGHNT and CDR2 YYREEE (reference sequence). The CDR3: CASSRQGALDTQYF. The CDR3 DNA reads as TGTGCCAGCAGTAGACAGGGGGCGCTTGATACGCAGTATTTT.

The chain joins TRBV9 to TRBJ1-4, with D unresolved. Germline CDR1 and CDR2: SGDLS and YYNGEE. V was shortened by 4 bases and J by 1 base, with 8 bases between the two germline ends. CDR3 length: 14 residues. DNA for the CDR3: TGTGCCAGCAGCCGCAGCGGAACTAATGAAAAACTGTTTTTT. Translated, it gives CASSRSGTNEKLFF.

The V gene is TRBV7-9, the J gene TRBJ2-1; 11 bases are shared with TRBD2. CDR1 is SEHNR, CDR2 FQNEAQ, per germline (reference sequence). After removal of 2 bases from V and 4 bases from J, the junction contained 4 bases not matched to a gene. The CDR3 sequence is 16 residues long. Here the CDR3 reads CASSLRLAGGYNEQFF. The CDR3 nucleotides read TGTGCCAGCAGCTTAAGGCTAGCGGGAGGATACAATGAGCAGTTCTTC.

The rearrangement joins TRBV30 to TRBJ1-2; tentative D call: TRBD1 (5 bases). Trimming removed 0 bases from V and 5 bases from J, with 16 bases in between. CDR3 length: 15 residues. Germline values: CDR1 GTSNPN, CDR2 SVGIG (reference sequence). In nucleotides, the CDR3 is TGTGCCTGGAGTGTACCGGGCAGGGTGGCATATGGCTACACCTTC. Translating gives CAWSVPGRVAYGYTF.

This chain links TRBV28 with TRBJ2-6, with 7 bases identical to TRBD1. Germline CDR1 reads MDHEN; CDR2 reads SYDVKM. CDR3 length: 16 residues. The V segment lost 3 bases and the J segment 4 bases; nucleotides outside the gene matches: 6. The CDR3 region is CASSFLPGGGANVLTF. DNA of the CDR3: TGTGCCAGCAGTTTCCTCCCAGGGGGAGGGGCCAACGTCCTGACTTTC.

This sequence joins TRBV5-1 and TRBJ1-5; 10 positions agree with TRBD1. After removal of 0 bases from V and 6 bases from J, the junction contained 0 bases not matched to a gene. The V gene's germline CDR1 is SGHRS and CDR2 YFSETQ. The CDR3 contains 14 residues. The CDR3 DNA sequence: TGCGCCAGCAGCTTGGGGGACAGGGGTCAGCCCCAGCATTTT. Protein: CASSLGDRGQPQHF.

This clone occurred once. The CDR3 protein is CASQQGASQPQHF. As DNA, the CDR3 is TGTGCCAGTCAACAGGGGGCTAGTCAGCCCCAGCATTTT. The rearrangement uses TRBV5-5 and TRBJ1-5; 9 bases line up with TRBD1. This CDR3 contains 13 residues. Trimming took 8 bases from V and 6 from J; bases not matched to a gene: 6. Germline V CDR1 and CDR2: SGHKS, YYEKEE (reference sequence). The complete variable domain, with remaining parts taken from reference TRBV5-5 and TRBJ1-5, reads DAGVTQSPTHLIKTRGQQVTLRCSPISGHKSVSWYQQVLGQGPQFIFQYYEKEERGRGNFPDRFSARQFPNYSSELNVNALLLGDSALYLCASQQGASQPQHFGDGTRLSIL.

The chain combines TRBV19 with TRBJ2-5, with D possibly being TRBD2 (6 bases). V was cut by 4 bases and J by 5 bases, with 20 bases left in between. The CDR3 loop spans 16 amino acids. Germline CDR1 reads LNHDA; CDR2 reads SQIVND (reference sequence). CDR3: CASSRQFWDSGETQYF. CDR3 sequence (DNA): TGTGCCAGTAGTAGGCAATTTTGGGACTCGGGGGAGACCCAGTACTTC.

This sequence joins TRBV4-1 and TRBJ2-7, with 7 bases lining up with TRBD1. The CDR3 covers 16 residues. V dropped 5 bases and J dropped 3; count of bases not matched to a gene: 13. CDR1 is MGHRA and CDR2 is YSYEKL in the germline V gene. The CDR3 here is CASSYTSTGTDYEQYF. The CDR3 coding sequence is TGCGCCAGCAGCTATACCTCGACAGGGACCGACTACGAGCAGTACTTC.

The chain joins TRBV5-1 to TRBJ2-4; TRBD2 matches 7 bases. The CDR3 totals 16 residues. Germline loops: CDR1 SGHRS, CDR2 YFSETQ. With 3 bases clipped from V and 8 bases from J, the junction kept 14 bases outside the gene matches. Here the CDR3 reads CASSSPSRSGGDIQYF. CDR3 in DNA: TGCGCCAGCAGCTCCCCAAGCCGTAGTGGGGGGGACATTCAGTACTTC.

The chain combines TRBV7-3 with TRBJ2-2; no clear D gene. The V gene's germline CDR1 is SGHTA and CDR2 FQGTGA. The CDR3 contains 13 residues. Trimming cost V 4 bases and J 1 base, with 4 bases left between them. This CDR3 reads CASSSMNTGELFF. For the CDR3, the DNA is TGTGCCAGCAGCTCCATGAACACCGGGGAGCTGTTTTTT.

The chain uses TRBV4-2 and TRBJ2-6; possible D gene TRBD1, 5 bases. The CDR3 spans 16 residues. CDR1 and CDR2 (germline): LGHNA, YNFKEQ. Trimming removed 0 bases from V and 0 bases from J, with 6 bases in between. In DNA form, the CDR3 reads TGTGCCAGCAGCCAAGATACAGGCTCTGGGGCCAACGTCCTGACTTTC. Translation: CASSQDTGSGANVLTF.

This clone was counted between two and nine times. The chain uses TRBV6-4 and TRBJ2-3, with 10 bases matching TRBD2. The CDR3 sequence is 15 residues long. Per the germline V gene, CDR1 is MRHNA and CDR2 is SNTAGT. J gave up 4 bases and V 3 bases, and 4 bases lay outside the gene matches. The CDR3 loop is CASSEVAGGADTQYF. CDR3 DNA: TGTGCCAGCAGTGAAGTAGCGGGGGGCGCAGATACGCAGTATTTT.

The chain has TRBV9 and TRBJ1-3, with a weak D call TRBD1 (6 bases). Germline assignment: CDR1 SGDLS and CDR2 YYNGEE. The V gene lost 3 bases and the J gene lost 4 bases, with 20 bases spanning the gap. The CDR3 length is 17 residues. The CDR3 reads CASSATKTGKAGNTIYF. CDR3 bases: TGTGCCAGCAGCGCCACCAAAACAGGGAAGGCAGGAAACACCATATATTTT.

The V and J genes are TRBV14 and TRBJ2-5; 7 nucleotides agree with TRBD1. This CDR3 comprises 18 residues. In germline, CDR1 is SGHDN, CDR2 FVKESK. V lost 3 bases, J lost 4 bases, and 17 bases stayed unmatched. The CDR3 nucleotides read TGTGCCAGCAGCCACCGAGCTCAGGGGACAGAATACGGAGAGACCCAGTACTTC. This gives the protein CASSHRAQGTEYGETQYF. Full variable domain (rest looked up from reference TRBV14 and TRBJ2-5): EAGVTQFPSHSVIEKGQTVTLRCDPISGHDNLYWYRRVMGKEIKFLLHFVKESKQDESGMPNNRFLAERTGGTYSTLKVQPAELEDSGVYFCASSHRAQGTEYGETQYFGPGTRLLVL.

The chain links TRBV10-3 to TRBJ1-5, with 7 bases matching TRBD1. The CDR3 length is 15 residues. Germline values: CDR1 ENHRY, CDR2 SYGVKD. The V and J ends lost 3 bases and 4 bases, in that order; junction bases with no gene match: 6. CDR3 amino acids: CAISEVGTENQPQHF. CDR3 nucleotides: TGTGCCATCAGTGAAGTCGGGACAGAGAATCAGCCCCAGCATTTT.

The gene calls are TRBV10-3 and TRBJ1-3; 10 nucleotides agree with TRBD1. J lost 9 bases, V lost 3 bases, and 11 bases had no gene match. The length of the CDR3 is 16 residues. Germline V gene sequence: CDR1 ENHRY, CDR2 SYGVKD. The CDR3 loop is CAISDPDRGRGGTIYF. CDR3 sequence (DNA): TGTGCCATCAGTGACCCCGACAGGGGGCGAGGTGGCACCATATATTTT.

The chain uses TRBV6-1 and TRBJ1-3; TRBD1 aligns across 7 bases. Germline CDR1 reads MNHNS; CDR2 reads SASEGT. This CDR3 region has 13 residues. The V segment lost 8 bases and the J segment 2 bases; nucleotides outside the gene matches: 3. Here the CDR3 reads CASYRGPGNTIYF. As DNA, the CDR3 is TGTGCCAGCTACAGGGGCCCTGGAAACACCATATATTTT.

This chain uses TRBV29-1 with TRBJ2-4; D remains ambiguous. Trimming pared 1 base from V and 2 bases from J, leaving 9 bases between. The CDR3 contains 14 residues. Germline V gene sequence: CDR1 SQVTM, CDR2 ANQGSEA. The CDR3 DNA sequence: TGCAGCGTTGAAGGGGCAGTGCCCAAAAACATTCAGTACTTC. Encoded protein: CSVEGAVPKNIQYF.

The genes are TRBV7-7 and TRBJ2-7, with 9 bases fitting TRBD1. This CDR3 region has 14 residues. Per the germline V gene, CDR1 is SSHAT and CDR2 is FNYEAQ (reference sequence). V lost 5 bases to trimming and J lost 2 bases; unmatched junction nucleotides: 4. Here the CDR3 reads CASSPGTGPYEQYF. Written as DNA, the CDR3 is TGTGCCAGCAGCCCCGGGACAGGGCCCTACGAGCAGTACTTC.

This rearrangement joins TRBV2 to TRBJ1-1; D is unclear. Germline V gene lookup returns CDR1 SNHLY and CDR2 FYNNEI. The CDR3 is made up of 14 amino acids. The V end lost 3 bases, the J end lost 4 bases, and 12 bases lay between the germline ends. In DNA, the CDR3 is TGTGCCAGCAGTGAGGGAGGTTGGGGCACTGAAGCTTTCTTT. Amino acids: CASSEGGWGTEAFF.

The chain combines TRBV19 with TRBJ2-7; 14 positions match TRBD2. CDR1 is LNHDA and CDR2 is SQIVND in the germline V gene (reference sequence). The CDR3 runs to 16 residues. The V segment lost 0 bases and the J segment 5 bases; nucleotides outside the gene matches: 3. CDR3 DNA sequence: TGTGCCAGTAGTATAGATGGGACTAGCGGGGGCAACGAGCAGTACTTC. This translates into CASSIDGTSGGNEQYF.

The rearrangement links TRBV30 to TRBJ1-2; D might be TRBD1 (6 bases). Trimming shortened V by 3 bases and J by 8 bases, and 16 bases separated the two germline ends. The CDR3 contains 13 residues. Germline loops: CDR1 GTSNPN, CDR2 SVGIG (reference sequence). CDR3 nucleotides: TGTGCCTGGAGGCTAAACAGGGTTGGGGGCTACACCTTC. Translation: CAWRLNRVGGYTF.

The chain carries TRBV14 and TRBJ2-1; TRBD2 is a possible D gene (6 bases). The germline gives CDR1 SGHDN, CDR2 FVKESK. The CDR3 length is 16 residues. V shed 5 bases and J shed 9 bases, with 23 bases lying between them. The chain's CDR3 is CASSAPWNSGHTEQFF. In DNA, the CDR3 is TGTGCCAGCAGCGCACCTTGGAATAGCGGTCATACTGAGCAGTTCTTC.

The chain is built from TRBV7-7 and TRBJ2-7; the match to TRBD2 covers 7 bases. The CDR3 contains 15 residues. The germline gives CDR1 SSHAT, CDR2 FNYEAQ (reference sequence). With 1 base clipped from V and 3 bases from J, the junction kept 6 bases outside the gene matches. CDR3 sequence (DNA): TGTGCCAGCAGCTTAGGTAGCGGGCCCATCTACGAGCAGTACTTC. It specifies CASSLGSGPIYEQYF.

V gene TRBV9 combines with J gene TRBJ2-3; 10 nucleotides align to TRBD2. The V segment lost 4 bases and the J segment 0 bases; nucleotides outside the gene matches: 11. CDR1 and CDR2 (germline): SGDLS, YYNGEE. CDR3 length: 18 amino acids. CDR3 nucleotides: TGTGCCAGCAGCCGACAAACGTTGACTAGCGGGAGCACAGATACGCAGTATTTT. Translation: CASSRQTLTSGSTDTQYF.

This clone was found once. This chain connects TRBV16 to TRBJ2-7; the D gene is possibly TRBD2 (5 bases). The V gene lost 5 bases and the J gene lost 6 bases, with 8 bases spanning the gap. The germline gives CDR1 KGHSY, CDR2 FQNENV. CDR3 length: 11 amino acids. DNA of the CDR3: TGTGCCAGCAGCGGCGGAGGCGAGCAGTACTTC. This encodes CASSGGGEQYF.

CDR3 region: CAATTGENEQFF. DNA for the CDR3: TGTGCCGCGACTACAGGGGAGAATGAGCAGTTCTTC. The chain uses TRBV10-3 and TRBJ2-1; the match to TRBD1 covers 7 bases. The CDR3 loop spans 12 amino acids. CDR1 ENHRY and CDR2 SYGVKD come from the germline V gene. The junction had 8 bases not matched to a gene; V was cut back by 11 bases and J by 7 bases.